The present T cell receptor beta chain was sequenced within a study of CD8 T cells in ankylosing spondylitis. Study conclusions and caveats: Characteristic, it appeared, of ankylosing spondylitis blood was a TCR beta motif of fewer than 10 highly homologous variants. Certain motif variants had earlier appeared in reactive arthritis synovial fluid and blood. Reportedly, significant enrichment of disease-linked clones occurred in matched ankylosing spondylitis synovial fluid.

With regard to this clonotype: Its specificity is unknown.

Preparation of TCR beta libraries was done by quantitative 5'-RACE with molecular barcodes. TCRdb re-derived calls from the 5' RACE reads in MiXCR, one entry per CDR3 protein. Of roughly 180,000 distinct CDR3 sequences listed, about an eighth are singletons. CDR3 length: 16 amino acids. CDR1 is MDHEN, CDR2 SYDVKM, per germline. The trim removed 3 bases at V and 1 base at J, leaving 8 bases unmatched. This chain connects TRBV28 to TRBJ2-5; 7 bases fit TRBD1. The TCR originated in a female donor with ankylosing spondylitis or in good health (not recorded which). Sequenced: blood, either unsorted or a sorted T cell fraction (not recorded which). CDR3 bases: TGTGCCAGCAGTTTTGTGACAGGGAAGGGCCAAGAGACCCAGTACTTC. Its translation is CASSFVTGKGQETQYF.